The table lists the clone carrying this T cell receptor beta chain with a count of one. This sample was taken from a study of shared clonotypes between healthy human individuals. Several immunoSEQ plates held equal portions of the genomic DNA taken from each subset. TCRdb's table, derived via immunoSEQ multiplex PCR, lists solely in-frame clones and lacks some. The sample comprises about 530,000 clones, roughly 95% of which are singletons, and approximately 0.062% rests with the top ten. Memory CD4+ cells were the fraction left after CD45RA+ naive selection. The V gene's germline CDR1 is MDHEN and CDR2 SYDVKM. CDR3 length equals 14 residues. V lost 5 bases to trimming and J lost 2 bases, with 10 bases between them.

The chain combines TRBV28 with TRBJ1-3; D remains ambiguous. The source of this sequence is a woman between 25 and 40 years old in good health. Specimen: naive CD4+ T cells sorted from blood. Subset specified: CD45RA+ positively selected. Here the CDR3 reads CASSPLFPGNTIYF. The CDR3 DNA follows: TGTGCCAGCAGTCCACTGTTCCCTGGAAACACCATATATTTT.